The T cell receptor (beta chain) described here comes from a study of T-cell reconstitution after alpha-beta-depleted transplantation in children. Whole-study results and caveats: Expanded graft clones numbering several hundred reportedly gave rise to alpha-beta T cells about two months after transplant.

For TCRbeta, the library was prepared with unique molecular identifiers. Using its own MiXCR run on the PCR reads, TCRdb lists one record per CDR3 protein. The sample holds roughly 400,000 distinct CDR3 sequences, around two fifths seen once. This clonotype has a handful of counts. Antigen specificity is unknown. The sample here was PBMCs, taken before TCRalphabeta/CD19-depleted stem cell transplant. This sequence was found in a girl aged 2-9 years with aplastic anemia, due to receive a stem cell transplant.

The CDR3 sequence is CALILEGGRKKDTQYF. The CDR3 DNA is TGTGCCTTGATCTTAGAGGGCGGGAGAAAGAAAGATACGCAGTATTTT. The genes are TRBV7-9 and TRBJ2-3; 7 bases agree with TRBD2. CDR1 and CDR2 (germline): SEHNR, FQNEAQ (reference sequence). Trimming cost V 11 bases and J 5 bases; bases outside gene matches: 19. The length of the CDR3 is 16 residues. Looking up the rest from reference TRBV7-9 and TRBJ2-3 gives the full variable domain: DTGVSQNPRHKITKRGQNVTFRCDPISEHNRLYWYRQTLGQGPEFLTYFQNEAQLEKSRLLSDRFSAERPKGSFSTLEIQRTEQGDSAMYLCALILEGGRKKDTQYFGPGTRLTVL.